These 8 T cell receptor beta chains were sequenced from one sample in a study of cytomegalovirus exposure and HLA in healthy donors. A multiplex PCR was run with 60 Vbeta primers and 13 Jbeta primers. Some clones are missing from TCRdb's copy, which holds only in-frame ones; the method was immunoSEQ multiplex PCR. This sample has 150,000 or so clones, with roughly 80% found just once. Specimen: PBMCs. Receptors were obtained from a female donor in good health and CMV-seronegative.

The V gene is TRBV11-3, the J gene TRBJ1-1; D not resolved. The V gene's germline CDR1 is SGHNT and CDR2 YENEEA. The CDR3 extends over 13 amino acids. Deletions cut 6 bases from V and 4 bases from J, with 12 bases between. The CDR3 reads CASSYSYGTEAFF. The CDR3 region has the DNA TGTGCCAGCAGTTACTCATACGGCACTGAAGCTTTCTTT.

This chain uses TRBV4-1 with TRBJ2-7; D is uncertain. V gave up 1 base and J gave up 6 bases, with 19 bases separating them. Germline V gene sequence: CDR1 MGHRA, CDR2 YSYEKL. The CDR3 covers 16 residues. The CDR3, as DNA: TGCGCCAGCAGCCAAGTCGATTTGTTAGTATACGGCGAGCAGTACTTC. This encodes CASSQVDLLVYGEQYF.

V is TRBV9 and J is TRBJ1-2; no firm D call. CDR3 length: 16 residues. The V end was cut by 3 bases, the J end by 4 bases, with 19 bases between. Germline assignment: CDR1 SGDLS and CDR2 YYNGEE. CDR3: CASSGGNVGDGYGYTF. The CDR3 bases are TGTGCCAGCAGCGGGGGTAATGTCGGGGATGGCTATGGCTACACCTTC.

The V call is TRBV11-2, the J call TRBJ2-5, with D possibly being TRBD2 (6 bases). V lost 1 base, J lost 5 bases, and 11 bases lay in between. CDR1 and CDR2 (germline): SGHAT, FQNNGV. The CDR3 is 14 residues long. CDR3 loop: CASSLGPGRETQYF. The CDR3 DNA follows: TGTGCCAGCAGCTTAGGGCCGGGGAGGGAGACCCAGTACTTC.

The chain is built from TRBV29-1 and TRBJ2-3; TRBD2 aligns across 9 bases. Germline V CDR1 and CDR2: SQVTM, ANQGSEA. This CDR3 contains 16 residues. V gave up 3 bases and J gave up 2 bases; unmatched junction bases: 9. The CDR3 sequence is CSVEAGERGATDTQYF. In nucleotides, the CDR3 is TGCAGCGTTGAGGCCGGAGAGCGGGGGGCCACAGATACGCAGTATTTT.

V gene TRBV27 combines with J gene TRBJ2-7; D remains unclear. There are 14 residues in the CDR3. CDR1 and CDR2 (germline): MNHEY, SMNVEV (reference sequence). The V end was cut by 0 bases, the J end by 3 bases, with 9 bases between. This chain's CDR3 is CASSLSPEYYEQYF. The DNA for the CDR3 is TGTGCCAGCAGTTTATCACCAGAATACTACGAGCAGTACTTC.

This chain links TRBV6-4 with TRBJ2-1, with a possible D match to TRBD2 (6 bases). V lost 4 bases and J 5 bases, leaving 18 bases between the germline ends. CDR1 is MRHNA, CDR2 SNTAGT, per germline. The CDR3 spans 16 residues. CDR3 coding DNA: TGTGCCAGCAGTGCCCGAGCGGGCGCCGGTGACAATGAGCAGTTCTTC. This gives the protein CASSARAGAGDNEQFF.

V gene TRBV18 combines with J gene TRBJ2-2, with a possible D match to TRBD1 (6 bases). Germline V lookup: CDR1 KGHSH, CDR2 LQKENI. CDR3 length: 14 amino acids. V shed 4 bases and J shed 1 base, with 7 bases lying between them. The CDR3 protein is CASSRGQNTGELFF. The DNA of the CDR3 is TGTGCCAGCTCACGGGGACAGAACACCGGGGAGCTGTTTTTT.